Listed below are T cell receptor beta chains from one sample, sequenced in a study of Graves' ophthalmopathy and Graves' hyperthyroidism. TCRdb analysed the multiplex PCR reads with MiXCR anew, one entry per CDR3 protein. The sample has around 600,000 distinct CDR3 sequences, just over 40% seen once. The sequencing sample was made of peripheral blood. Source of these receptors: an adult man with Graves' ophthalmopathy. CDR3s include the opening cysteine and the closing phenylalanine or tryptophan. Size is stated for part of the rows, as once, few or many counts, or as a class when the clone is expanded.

cdr3_aa: CASMTQGANVLTF
v_call: TRBV2
clone_size: NA

cdr3_aa: CASSLATTVSYEQYF
v_call: TRBV7-6
clone_size: many

cdr3_aa: CASSERTGLAQPQHF
v_call: TRBV6-6
clone_size: many

cdr3_aa: CSARPDGDSPLHF
v_call: TRBV20-1
clone_size: many

cdr3_aa: CASSLMGQMNTEAFF
v_call: TRBV5-1
clone_size: many

cdr3_aa: CATGLTQGTGELFF
v_call: TRBV7-9
clone_size: many

cdr3_aa: CSVEGTRGWTEAFF
v_call: TRBV29-1
clone_size: once

cdr3_aa: CSARNGQSNQPQYF
v_call: TRBV20-1
clone_size: few

cdr3_aa: CASLTGAEAFF
v_call: TRBV12-3/TRBV12-4
clone_size: many

cdr3_aa: CASNLAGVWTGELFF
v_call: TRBV2
clone_size: NA

cdr3_aa: CASSLVGNSPLHF
v_call: TRBV11-3
clone_size: many

cdr3_aa: CASSLGTANSPLHF
v_call: TRBV7-2
clone_size: many

cdr3_aa: CASSQDSTDSYNSPLHF
v_call: TRBV14
clone_size: few

cdr3_aa: CASSLLRGGEQYF
v_call: TRBV19
clone_size: many

cdr3_aa: CASSLGLGRGKYF
v_call: TRBV7-9
clone_size: NA

cdr3_aa: CASSYGISYEQYF
v_call: TRBV11-1
clone_size: many

cdr3_aa: CASSYADRGMHSPLHF
v_call: TRBV25-1
clone_size: many

cdr3_aa: CASSDLGGKETQYF
v_call: TRBV6-5
clone_size: many

cdr3_aa: CASSYGLSQPQHF
v_call: TRBV6-5
clone_size: many

cdr3_aa: CASSWGAGELFF
v_call: TRBV12-3/TRBV12-4
clone_size: many

cdr3_aa: CATSRSPGQGSATNEKLFF
v_call: TRBV15
clone_size: many

cdr3_aa: CASSERRGTYTEAFF
v_call: TRBV6-1
clone_size: few

cdr3_aa: CASSLGGSGNVLTF
v_call: TRBV7-2
clone_size: NA

cdr3_aa: CAIRRDRDSPLHF
v_call: TRBV10-3
clone_size: many

cdr3_aa: CASSEGVGFGNTIYF
v_call: TRBV10-3
clone_size: few

cdr3_aa: CASHQTFNSGANALTF
v_call: TRBV11-2
clone_size: NA

cdr3_aa: CASSQEGFRQETQYF
v_call: TRBV4-2
clone_size: NA

cdr3_aa: CASSRTFRTGYYGYTF
v_call: TRBV4-3
clone_size: few

cdr3_aa: CASSFGGPSGELFF
v_call: TRBV7-6
clone_size: NA

cdr3_aa: CSVVWGSGNTIYF
v_call: TRBV29-1
clone_size: many

cdr3_aa: CASTKLTGGDTEAFF
v_call: TRBV12-3/TRBV12-4
clone_size: many